These 13 T cell receptor beta chains came from one sample sequenced in a study of T cell responses to AZD1222 COVID-19 vaccine. Some clones are missing from TCRdb's copy, which holds only in-frame ones; the method was immunoSEQ multiplex PCR. The profile shows some 140,000 clones, approximately 94% of them singletons. The sequencing used peripheral blood, collected on day 0 of AZD1222 vaccination. These receptor sequences come from an adult in good health.

This chain links TRBV6-5 with TRBJ2-1; D ambiguous. Between the trimmed V and J ends, which lost 0 bases and 9 bases, there was a span of 12 bases. The CDR3 extends over 14 amino acids. Per germline, CDR1 MNHEY and CDR2 SVGAGI. CDR3 sequence (DNA): TGTGCCAGCAGTTACTCGATGGGTGCGCCTGAGCAGTTCTTC. Translated: CASSYSMGAPEQFF.

This chain joins TRBV7-8 and TRBJ2-7; D not resolved. The CDR3 contains 13 residues. V shed 5 bases and J shed 2 bases, with 10 bases lying between them. Per the germline V gene, CDR1 is SGHVS and CDR2 is FQNEAQ. The CDR3 coding sequence is TGTGCCAGCAGCGCAGACACCCCCTACGAGCAGTACTTC. Protein product: CASSADTPYEQYF.

The J gene is TRBJ2-3, the V gene TRBV6-6; 11 nucleotides line up with TRBD2. V trimming: 10 bases; J trimming: 1 base; junction bases outside the gene matches: 7. CDR3 length equals 15 residues. Germline lookup yields CDR1 MNHNY and CDR2 SVGAGI (reference sequence). CDR3 nucleotide sequence: TGTGCCACCTACTTAGCGGGAGGGGGCACAGATACGCAGTATTTT. This gives the protein CATYLAGGGTDTQYF.

The chain employs TRBV10-2 and TRBJ2-1; D ambiguous. V dropped 8 bases and J dropped 1 base, with 6 bases sitting between them. Germline assignment: CDR1 WSHSY and CDR2 SAAADI. This CDR3 is built from 12 residues. CDR3 coding DNA: TGCGCCAGCGGTGGGTCCTACAATGAGCAGTTCTTC. Translated: CASGGSYNEQFF.

This sequence joins TRBV5-1 and TRBJ2-3; D uncertain. The CDR3 consists of 16 residues. Germline CDR1 SGHRS, CDR2 YFSETQ. Trimming took off 0 bases at V and 0 bases at J, with 11 bases between the two ends. CDR3 amino acids: CASSLVSGSSTDTQYF. CDR3 DNA: TGCGCCAGCAGCTTGGTGTCGGGCAGTAGCACAGATACGCAGTATTTT. The variable domain in full, completed from reference TRBV5-1 and TRBJ2-3, reads KAGVTQTPRYLIKTRGQQVTLSCSPISGHRSVSWYQQTPGQGLQFLFEYFSETQRNKGNFPGRFSGRQFSNSRSEMNVSTLELGDSALYLCASSLVSGSSTDTQYFGPGTRLTVL.

The rearrangement joins TRBV29-1 to TRBJ1-1, with D perhaps matching TRBD1 (6 bases). Germline CDR1 SQVTM, CDR2 ANQGSEA. This CDR3 spans 15 amino acids. V lost 4 bases and J lost 7, with 22 bases in between. The CDR3 DNA sequence: TGCAGCGTTGTCCCGGGGGCGACCGGGCGAGTTGAAGCTTTCTTT. Translated: CSVVPGATGRVEAFF.

There are a few counts of this clone. CDR3 loop: CASSSSTRGLYNSPLHF. The DNA of the CDR3 is TGTGCCAGCAGTTCGTCGACGAGGGGGTTATATAATTCACCCCTCCACTTT. The V gene is TRBV28, the J gene TRBJ1-6; a possible D gene is TRBD1 (6 bases). The CDR3 sequence is 17 residues long. Trimming pared 4 bases from V and 4 bases from J, leaving 17 bases between. CDR1 is MDHEN, CDR2 SYDVKM, per germline.

The CDR3 nucleotides are TGCGCCAGCAGCTTGGCCCCGGGTAGCGGGAGCTCCTATGAGCAGTTCTTC. Amino acid sequence: CASSLAPGSGSSYEQFF. The gene calls are TRBV5-1 and TRBJ2-1; 9 nucleotides line up with TRBD2. Unmatched junction bases numbered 12, after V lost 0 bases and J lost 8 bases. Germline CDR1 SGHRS, CDR2 YFSETQ. This CDR3 comprises 17 residues.

This chain uses TRBV27 with TRBJ2-3; 13 bases are a match to TRBD2. The V gene end was trimmed by 6 bases and the J gene end by 4 bases; junction bases not matched to a gene: 4. Germline V gene sequence: CDR1 MNHEY, CDR2 SMNVEV (reference sequence). CDR3 length: 15 residues. The CDR3 reads CASRGLAGPPDTQYF. As DNA, the CDR3 is TGTGCCAGCAGGGGACTAGCGGGGCCCCCAGATACGCAGTATTTT.

The V gene is TRBV27, the J gene TRBJ2-7, with D hard to call. The CDR3 runs 17 residues. The V gene lost 4 bases and the J gene lost 3 bases, with 22 bases spanning the gap. Germline V gene lookup returns CDR1 MNHEY and CDR2 SMNVEV (reference sequence). In DNA form, the CDR3 reads TGTGCCAGCAGTTCCCCAGGAGTGGAAACGCGGAACTACGAGCAGTACTTC. Its translation: CASSSPGVETRNYEQYF.

The chain has TRBV15 and TRBJ1-5, with D hard to call. Per the germline V gene, CDR1 is LNHNV and CDR2 is YYDKDF (reference sequence). This CDR3 has 14 residues. Trimming removed 0 bases at V and 5 bases at J, with 8 bases between. In nucleotides, the CDR3 is TGTGCCACCAGCAGAGATCCAGGAGATCAGCCCCAGCATTTT. It translates to CATSRDPGDQPQHF.

The rearrangement links TRBV19 to TRBJ1-1; perhaps TRBD1 as D (6 bases). Trimming left V 3 bases short and J 4 bases short, with 12 bases between. The CDR3 totals 14 residues. Germline V gene lookup returns CDR1 LNHDA and CDR2 SQIVND (reference sequence). The CDR3 protein is CASSIGGGRTEAFF. CDR3 in DNA: TGTGCCAGTAGTATTGGGGGCGGGCGCACTGAAGCTTTCTTT.

V and J are TRBV14 and TRBJ1-5, with D unclear. The germline gives CDR1 SGHDN, CDR2 FVKESK. The CDR3 consists of 14 residues. V lost 1 base and J lost 6, with 10 bases in between. Written as DNA, the CDR3 is TGTGCCAGCAGCCAAGGAGGGTTGGGTCAGCCCCAGCATTTT. Amino acids: CASSQGGLGQPQHF.